A single sample is the source of the 10 T cell receptor beta chains below, sequenced in a study of Ad26.COV2.S vaccination and SARS-CoV-2 variants. Data came from immunoSEQ multiplex PCR; TCRdb stores just in-frame clones and leaves some out. The table records about 480,000 clones, around nine tenths of them present only once. Treatment described: about 20 received Ad26.COV2.S at low or high dose, single or two shots; 5 received placebo; per-sample allocation not given. Samples analyzed were those drawn on day 63 after the first vaccine or placebo injection. The sequenced sample was peripheral blood, obtained in a trial of Ad26.COV2.S vaccine versus placebo. The source of these receptors is a person aged 18 to 65 who received the Ad26.COV2.S COVID-19 vaccine or a placebo.

This sequence joins TRBV27 and TRBJ1-2; TRBD1 agrees at 7 bases. The CDR3 spans 15 residues. Germline-derived CDR1 and CDR2 are MNHEY and SMNVEV (reference sequence). J gave up 3 bases and V 4 bases, and 8 bases lay outside the gene matches. CDR3: CASSSPGQRHYGYTF. Here the CDR3 DNA reads TGTGCCAGCAGTTCTCCGGGACAGCGCCACTATGGCTACACCTTC.

This clone was recorded only once. V usage is TRBV5-5 and J usage is TRBJ2-7; D gene unclear. The V end was cut by 7 bases, the J end by 0 bases, with 5 bases between. CDR3 size: 11 residues. The germline V gene encodes CDR1 SGHKS and CDR2 YYEKEE (reference sequence). DNA for the CDR3: TGTGCCAGCCATGGCTCCTACGAGCAGTACTTC. Amino acids: CASHGSYEQYF.

The chain uses TRBV4-1 and TRBJ1-1; D is ambiguous. V was clipped by 2 bases and J by 0 bases, with 4 bases between them. The CDR3 is made up of 13 amino acids. From germline, CDR1 is MGHRA and CDR2 YSYEKL. CDR3 in amino acids: CASSQSLNTEAFF. CDR3 nucleotide sequence: TGCGCCAGCAGCCAAAGCCTGAACACTGAAGCTTTCTTT.

This chain connects TRBV7-2 to TRBJ1-2; the match to TRBD1 covers 7 bases. The CDR3 runs to 13 residues. Trimming removed 5 bases from V and 14 bases from J; junction bases left unmatched: 14. From germline, CDR1 is SGHTA and CDR2 FQGNSA. CDR3 region: CASSPNRRTGPTF. The CDR3 DNA follows: TGTGCCAGCAGCCCAAATAGAAGGACAGGCCCTACCTTC.

The chain uses TRBV7-2 and TRBJ2-7, with TRBD1 matching over 9 bases. The trim removed 2 bases at V and 2 bases at J, leaving 7 bases unmatched. CDR1 SGHTA and CDR2 FQGNSA come from the germline V gene. This CDR3 contains 16 residues. The CDR3 region is CASSLNGQGSTYEQYF. The CDR3 region has the DNA TGTGCCAGCAGCTTAAACGGACAGGGGAGTACCTACGAGCAGTACTTC.

This clone occurred once. CDR3 coding DNA: TGTGCCACCAGCAGAGAGCCCCTCGGGGCGGGGGGGAACACTGAAGCTTTCTTT. Translating it yields CATSREPLGAGGNTEAFF. The chain carries TRBV15 and TRBJ1-1; the D gene is possibly TRBD1 (5 bases). Per germline, CDR1 LNHNV and CDR2 YYDKDF (reference sequence). The CDR3 spans 18 residues. V was shortened by 0 bases and J by 1 base, with 18 bases between the two germline ends. Supplemented by reference TRBV15 and TRBJ1-1, the full variable domain reads DAMVIQNPRYQVTQFGKPVTLSCSQTLNHNVMYWYQQKSSQAPKLLFHYYDKDFNNEADTPDNFQSRRPNTSFCFLDIRSPGLGDTAMYLCATSREPLGAGGNTEAFFGQGTRLTVV.

The V and J genes are TRBV5-4 and TRBJ2-5, with a tentative D call TRBD2 (5 bases). Between the trimmed V and J ends, which lost 4 bases and 5 bases, there was a span of 12 bases. CDR3 length: 13 amino acids. CDR1 SGHNT and CDR2 YYREEE come from the germline V gene (reference sequence). In DNA, the CDR3 is TGTGCCAGCAGCGGAGGAGTCCCTGAGACCCAGTACTTC. Encoded protein: CASSGGVPETQYF.

The chain employs TRBV11-3 and TRBJ1-5; TRBD1 matches at 8 bases. The junction had 9 bases not matched to a gene; V was cut back by 2 bases and J by 6 bases. CDR1 SGHNT and CDR2 YENEEA come from the germline V gene. The CDR3 runs to 16 residues. DNA of the CDR3: TGTGCCAGCAGCTTAATAACAGGGGGTCCAGGTCAGCCCCAGCATTTT. It translates to CASSLITGGPGQPQHF.

The genes are TRBV5-1 and TRBJ2-2, with D hard to call. Germline lookup yields CDR1 SGHRS and CDR2 YFSETQ. This CDR3 is built from 14 residues. V dropped 1 base and J dropped 6 bases, with 10 bases sitting between them. The CDR3 DNA sequence: TGCGCCAGCAGCTTGAAGGGCCCCGCCGGGGAGCTGTTTTTT. Amino acid sequence: CASSLKGPAGELFF. The complete variable domain, with remaining parts taken from reference TRBV5-1 and TRBJ2-2, reads KAGVTQTPRYLIKTRGQQVTLSCSPISGHRSVSWYQQTPGQGLQFLFEYFSETQRNKGNFPGRFSGRQFSNSRSEMNVSTLELGDSALYLCASSLKGPAGELFFGEGSRLTVL.

The gene calls are TRBV2 and TRBJ2-1; TRBD1 matches 7 bases. V was pared by 5 bases and J by 0 bases, with 13 bases of the junction left unmatched. CDR1 is SNHLY, CDR2 FYNNEI, per germline. CDR3 length: 18 residues. CDR3 region: CASSTNRGIRDSYNEQFF. In nucleotides, the CDR3 is TGTGCCAGCAGTACGAACAGGGGAATCAGAGACTCCTACAATGAGCAGTTCTTC.